This TCR beta chain was sequenced in a study of blood T cell repertoires in COVID-19. As originally analysed: Researchers report that nucleated cell counts were estimated from reference gene primer amplification. The protocol was immunoSEQ multiplex PCR, while the TCRdb copy is restricted to in-frame clones and leaves out a portion. V and J calls and clone size follow that table, whereas D and trimming were derived from the DNA. Here the sample spans more than 400,000 clones, 80% to 90% being singletons. The CDR3 contains 14 residues. The V gene's germline CDR1 is SGHNT and CDR2 YENEEA. Trimming stripped 8 bases from V and 10 bases from J, with 21 bases between.

This receptor was taken from a human donor in a cohort sampled during active COVID-19. The sample consisted of peripheral blood. The chain joins TRBV11-3 to TRBJ2-1; the D gene is possibly TRBD2 (6 bases). CDR3 protein: CASSETGGIKEQFF. Here the CDR3 DNA reads TGTGCCAGCTCGGAGACTGGCGGGATAAAGGAGCAGTTCTTC.